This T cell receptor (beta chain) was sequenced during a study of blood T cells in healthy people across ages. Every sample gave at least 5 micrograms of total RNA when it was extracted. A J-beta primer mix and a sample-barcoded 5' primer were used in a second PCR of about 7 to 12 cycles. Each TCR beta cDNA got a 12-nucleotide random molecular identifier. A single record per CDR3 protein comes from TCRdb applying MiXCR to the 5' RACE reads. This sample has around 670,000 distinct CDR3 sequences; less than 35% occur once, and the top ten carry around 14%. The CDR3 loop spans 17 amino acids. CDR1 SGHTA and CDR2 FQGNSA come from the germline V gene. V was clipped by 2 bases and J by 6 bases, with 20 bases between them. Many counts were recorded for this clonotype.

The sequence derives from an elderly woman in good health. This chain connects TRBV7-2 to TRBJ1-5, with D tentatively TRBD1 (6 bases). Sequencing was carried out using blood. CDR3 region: CASSLRPKAGDLQPQHF. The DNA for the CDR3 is TGTGCCAGCAGCTTACGCCCAAAAGCAGGGGACCTTCAGCCCCAGCATTTT.